The 19 T cell receptor beta chains given below trace back to one sample, sequenced in a study of T cell changes during pregnancy in multiple sclerosis. The method was immunoSEQ multiplex PCR; TCRdb's version includes in-frame clones alone and lacks a portion of them. The profile covers 50,000 to 65,000 clones, with roughly 88% appearing a single time and approximately 6.6% taken by the ten largest. The material was peripheral blood, obtained in the third trimester of pregnancy. Source of these receptors: a female donor in good health, enrolled as a control in a pregnancy study.

In its sample, this clone was seen once. The chain is built from TRBV27 and TRBJ1-1; possibly TRBD1 for D (5 bases). V was shortened by 4 bases and J by 1 base, with 10 bases between the two germline ends. In germline, CDR1 is MNHEY, CDR2 SMNVEV (reference sequence). This CDR3 comprises 14 residues. The CDR3 bases are TGTGCCAGCAGTTCCCTAAGGGGGAACACTGAAGCTTTCTTT. Its protein product is CASSSLRGNTEAFF.

The CDR3 reads CAIGGVSNGDTQYF. DNA of the CDR3: TGTGCCATCGGCGGGGTCAGCAACGGAGATACGCAGTATTTT. V and J are TRBV10-3 and TRBJ2-3; D is perhaps TRBD2 (6 bases). V lost 8 bases to trimming and J lost 5 bases, with 17 bases between them. Germline lookup yields CDR1 ENHRY and CDR2 SYGVKD. This CDR3 has 14 residues.

CDR3 amino acids: CASSAGNTEDTQYF. CDR3 DNA: TGTGCCAGCAGCGCGGGGAACACGGAGGATACGCAGTATTTT. The V call is TRBV2, the J call TRBJ2-3; D possibly corresponds to TRBD2 (6 bases). The CDR3 has 14 residues. The germline V gene has CDR1 SNHLY and CDR2 FYNNEI. Trimming cost V 6 bases and J 6 bases, with 16 bases left between them.

The chain has TRBV19 and TRBJ1-1; tentative D call: TRBD1 (5 bases). Per the germline V gene, CDR1 is LNHDA and CDR2 is SQIVND (reference sequence). The CDR3 has 14 amino acids. Trimming pared 7 bases from V and 3 bases from J, leaving 15 bases between. CDR3 protein: CASNIRATDTEAFF. CDR3 coding DNA: TGTGCCAGTAATATCAGGGCTACGGACACTGAAGCTTTCTTT.

The chain employs TRBV13 and TRBJ2-1, with TRBD2 matching 7 bases. The germline V gene encodes CDR1 PRHDT and CDR2 FYEKMQ (reference sequence). Unmatched junction bases numbered 14, after V lost 5 bases and J lost 13 bases. CDR3 size: 14 residues. The CDR3 coding sequence is TGTGCCAGCAGCCCCAGCTCTGCGGGAGTTGTCCAGTTCTTC. Its protein is CASSPSSAGVVQFF. Based on the CDR3 plus reference TRBV13 and TRBJ2-1, the full variable domain is AAGVIQSPRHLIKEKRETATLKCYPIPRHDTVYWYQQGPGQDPQFLISFYEKMQSDKGSIPDRFSAQQFSDYHSELNMSSLELGDSALYFCASSPSSAGVVQFFGPGTRLTVL.

V usage is TRBV7-9 and J usage is TRBJ1-4; 7 bases are a match to TRBD1. The V segment lost 1 base and the J segment 10 bases; nucleotides outside the gene matches: 3. Germline V gene lookup returns CDR1 SEHNR and CDR2 FQNEAQ (reference sequence). The CDR3 covers 13 residues. The CDR3 region is CASSLDQGGKLFF. CDR3 DNA sequence: TGTGCCAGCAGCTTAGACCAGGGGGGAAAACTGTTTTTT.

The CDR3 sequence: CAWSVLRADEAFF. The CDR3 coding sequence is TGTGCCTGGAGTGTATTGCGAGCCGATGAAGCTTTCTTT. The chain carries TRBV30 and TRBJ1-1; D remains unclear. CDR3 length equals 13 residues. Deletions cut 0 bases from V and 7 bases from J, with 12 bases between. Germline V lookup: CDR1 GTSNPN, CDR2 SVGIG (reference sequence). Looking up the rest from reference TRBV30 and TRBJ1-1 gives the full variable domain: SQTIHQWPATLVQPVGSPLSLECTVEGTSNPNLYWYRQAAGRGLQLLFYSVGIGQISSEVPQNLSASRPQDRQFILSSKKLLLSDSGFYLCAWSVLRADEAFFGQGTRLTVV.

The genes are TRBV30 and TRBJ2-7, with 7 bases lining up with TRBD1. CDR1 GTSNPN and CDR2 SVGIG come from the germline V gene (reference sequence). This CDR3 has 13 residues. V lost 2 bases, J lost 4 bases, and 5 bases stayed unmatched. The CDR3 nucleotides are TGTGCCTGGAGTTCCGGGACAGCTTACGAGCAGTACTTC. This gives the protein CAWSSGTAYEQYF.

The chain uses TRBV7-9 and TRBJ1-2, with 7 bases that match TRBD1. In germline, CDR1 is SEHNR, CDR2 FQNEAQ (reference sequence). The CDR3 is 13 amino acids. The trim removed 6 bases at V and 3 bases at J, leaving 4 bases unmatched. The CDR3 reads CASSPTGHYGYTF. In nucleotides, the CDR3 is TGTGCCAGCAGTCCGACAGGGCACTATGGCTACACCTTC.

CDR3 in DNA: TGTGCCAGCACCCTAAGGAGGAAGTCATCCACTAATGAAAAACTGTTTTTT. This gives the protein CASTLRRKSSTNEKLFF. This chain connects TRBV2 to TRBJ1-4; D is uncertain. The ends were cut back, 7 bases at V and 2 bases at J, with 20 bases in the middle. This CDR3 is 17 amino acids long. Germline V gives CDR1 SNHLY, CDR2 FYNNEI.

V is TRBV7-2 and J is TRBJ2-3; 11 bases fit TRBD1. CDR1 and CDR2 (germline): SGHTA, FQGNSA. The V gene end was trimmed by 5 bases and the J gene end by 1 base; junction bases not matched to a gene: 2. The CDR3 is 15 residues long. CDR3 protein: CASSQDRGRTDTQYF. CDR3 nucleotide sequence: TGTGCCAGCAGCCAGGACAGGGGGCGCACAGATACGCAGTATTTT.

The chain recombines TRBV14 with TRBJ2-5; TRBD1 aligns across 7 bases. CDR1 and CDR2 (germline): SGHDN, FVKESK. The CDR3 length is 16 residues. The V segment lost 1 base and the J segment 2 bases; nucleotides outside the gene matches: 7. The CDR3, as DNA: TGTGCCAGCAGCCAAGCTGGCAGGGGGTTACAAGAGACCCAGTACTTC. The encoded protein is CASSQAGRGLQETQYF. The full variable domain, its missing parts supplied by reference TRBV14 and TRBJ2-5, is EAGVTQFPSHSVIEKGQTVTLRCDPISGHDNLYWYRRVMGKEIKFLLHFVKESKQDESGMPNNRFLAERTGGTYSTLKVQPAELEDSGVYFCASSQAGRGLQETQYFGPGTRLLVL.

V is TRBV5-1 and J is TRBJ1-4; 8 positions agree with TRBD1. The CDR3 has 13 amino acids. Germline values: CDR1 SGHRS, CDR2 YFSETQ. After removal of 3 bases from V and 8 bases from J, the junction contained 3 bases not matched to a gene. Here the CDR3 DNA reads TGCGCCAGCAGCTCGGGGACAGGAGAAAAACTGTTTTTT. This translates into CASSSGTGEKLFF. Full variable domain (outside the CDR3, taken from reference TRBV5-1 and TRBJ1-4): KAGVTQTPRYLIKTRGQQVTLSCSPISGHRSVSWYQQTPGQGLQFLFEYFSETQRNKGNFPGRFSGRQFSNSRSEMNVSTLELGDSALYLCASSSGTGEKLFFGSGTQLSVL.

This sequence joins TRBV7-9 and TRBJ2-1; 7 positions agree with TRBD1. Per germline, CDR1 SEHNR and CDR2 FQNEAQ (reference sequence). J was trimmed by 9 bases and V by 1 base; bases with no gene match: 3. The CDR3 is made up of 13 amino acids. This CDR3 reads CASSLGGGGEQFF. Here the CDR3 DNA reads TGTGCCAGCAGCTTAGGAGGGGGCGGTGAGCAGTTCTTC.

CDR3 coding DNA: TGTGCCAGCAGCTTGGCGGTAGCCCCCGGGGAGCTGTTTTTT. Translation: CASSLAVAPGELFF. The rearrangement uses TRBV5-8 and TRBJ2-2, with D unclear. The V and J ends lost 0 bases and 6 bases respectively, with 9 bases between them. The CDR3 spans 14 residues. The germline CDR1 and CDR2 sequences are SGHTS and YDEGEE.

V gene TRBV5-6 combines with J gene TRBJ2-3; 9 bases align to TRBD2. Germline trimming cut 4 bases from V and 0 bases from J; bases unmatched to any gene: 6. Germline V gene lookup returns CDR1 SGHDT and CDR2 YYEEEE. The CDR3 extends over 16 amino acids. CDR3 region: CASSPGSGRSTDTQYF. DNA of the CDR3: TGTGCCAGCAGCCCGGGGAGCGGGAGGAGCACAGATACGCAGTATTTT.

The chain recombines TRBV30 with TRBJ1-1; D gene uncertain. The CDR3 is made up of 13 amino acids. V was cut by 0 bases and J by 1 base, with 6 bases left in between. Germline lookup yields CDR1 GTSNPN and CDR2 SVGIG (reference sequence). This chain's CDR3 is CAWSVGQNTEAFF. CDR3 DNA sequence: TGTGCCTGGAGTGTGGGCCAGAACACTGAAGCTTTCTTT.

The rearrangement links TRBV11-2 to TRBJ2-7; 16 nucleotides agree with TRBD2. J lost 3 bases, V lost 6 bases, and 8 bases had no gene match. This CDR3 is built from 17 residues. Germline V gene lookup returns CDR1 SGHAT and CDR2 FQNNGV. DNA for the CDR3: TGTGCCAGCAGGCGAAGTGGGACTAGCGGGAGGGGCTACGAGCAGTACTTC. Its translation is CASRRSGTSGRGYEQYF.

This rearrangement joins TRBV4-3 to TRBJ2-7; 7 nucleotides match TRBD2. The CDR3 consists of 19 residues. V dropped 0 bases and J dropped 9; count of bases not matched to a gene: 23. Germline assignment: CDR1 LGHNA and CDR2 YSLEER. The CDR3 nucleotides are TGCGCCAGCAGCCAAGATCACCAGACGGGCGCGGGGGTTGTTACGGGGCAGTACTTC. The encoded protein is CASSQDHQTGAGVVTGQYF.